The 20 T cell receptor beta chains below all came from one sample that was sequenced in a study of T cells during gluten challenge in celiac disease. Lineage-negative, tetramer-binding CD3+ CD4+ cells lacking CD45RA and CD62L but expressing integrin beta7 were gated. Paired single-cell TRA and TRB sequences were amplified by three nested PCRs with multiplexed primers. One entry per CDR3 protein, called by TCRdb with MiXCR from the single-cell sequencing reads. Its table lists 90 to 95 distinct CDR3 sequences. The specimen comprised gluten-specific CD4+ T cells sorted from blood using tetramers, sampled at baseline or on day 6, 14 or 28 of gluten challenge (not recorded which). The receptors originated from a female donor with celiac disease.

The V gene is TRBV7-7, the J gene TRBJ2-3; D is ambiguous. Germline V gives CDR1 SSHAT, CDR2 FNYEAQ (reference sequence). The CDR3 consists of 14 residues. Trimming stripped 5 bases from V and 6 bases from J, with 15 bases between. CDR3 sequence: CASSPLAVGDTQYF. The CDR3 DNA sequence: TGTGCCAGCAGCCCCTTGGCGGTCGGGGATACGCAGTATTTT.

V is TRBV7-2 and J is TRBJ2-3; D call uncertain. V was shortened by 5 bases and J by 0 bases, with 12 bases between the two germline ends. The CDR3 totals 15 residues. Germline V gives CDR1 SGHTA, CDR2 FQGNSA. The CDR3 spells CASSIRSLSTDTQYF. CDR3 nucleotides: TGTGCCAGCAGCATCCGGTCCCTTAGCACAGATACGCAGTATTTT.

The chain employs TRBV11-3 and TRBJ2-3, with 8 bases lining up with TRBD2. This CDR3 spans 15 amino acids. The germline V gene encodes CDR1 SGHNT and CDR2 YENEEA. V shed 5 bases, J shed 2 bases, and the junction held 6 bases outside the gene matches. The CDR3 DNA follows: TGTGCCAGCAGCCGGGGCGGGGGGCTCACAGATACGCAGTATTTT. It yields the protein CASSRGGGLTDTQYF.

This sequence joins TRBV29-1 and TRBJ2-2, with D perhaps matching TRBD1 (5 bases). The germline V and J ends were trimmed by 7 bases and 6 bases, with 15 bases remaining between them. CDR3 size: 13 residues. Looked up from germline, CDR1 is SQVTM and CDR2 is ANQGSEA. The CDR3 is CSGCNLGAGELFF. The CDR3 nucleotides are TGCAGCGGTTGCAACCTAGGGGCCGGGGAGCTGTTTTTT.

The V gene is TRBV2, the J gene TRBJ2-7, with 8 bases matching TRBD1. The V and J ends lost 9 bases and 6 bases, in that order; junction bases with no gene match: 1. CDR3 length equals 10 residues. The germline V gene encodes CDR1 SNHLY and CDR2 FYNNEI. CDR3 DNA sequence: TGTGCCAGTGGACAGGGCGAGCAGTACTTC. Amino acid sequence: CASGQGEQYF. Filled out from reference TRBV2 and TRBJ2-7, the complete variable domain reads EPEVTQTPSHQVTQMGQEVILRCVPISNHLYFYWYRQILGQKVEFLVSFYNNEISEKSEIFDDQFSVERPDGSNFTLKIRSTKLEDSAMYFCASGQGEQYFGPGTRLTVT.

By proportion, this clonotype is hyperexpanded. The CDR3 bases are TGTGCCAGCAGCGTCAGGGTGTACCAAGAGACCCAGTACTTC. Translating gives CASSVRVYQETQYF. The chain uses TRBV7-2 and TRBJ2-5; possible D gene TRBD1, 5 bases. Looked up from germline, CDR1 is SGHTA and CDR2 is FQGNSA. The V and J ends lost 5 bases and 0 bases respectively, with 10 bases between them. CDR3 length: 14 residues.

This sequence joins TRBV5-6 and TRBJ2-7; 7 positions match TRBD1. V lost 0 bases, J lost 11 bases, and 8 bases stayed unmatched. Germline V gene data show CDR1 as SGHDT and CDR2 as YYEEEE. The CDR3 consists of 13 residues. The CDR3 protein is CASSLGQGTIKYF. The CDR3 DNA is TGTGCCAGCAGCTTGGGACAGGGCACGATAAAGTACTTC.

The rearrangement uses TRBV7-2 and TRBJ2-5, with 7 positions matching TRBD2. The CDR3 length is 15 residues. With 2 bases clipped from V and 7 bases from J, the junction kept 10 bases outside the gene matches. CDR1 is SGHTA, CDR2 FQGNSA, per germline. The CDR3: CASSLRAGDGGTQYF. The DNA of the CDR3 is TGTGCCAGCAGCTTACGGGCGGGAGATGGGGGGACCCAGTACTTC. The variable domain in full, completed from reference TRBV7-2 and TRBJ2-5, reads GAGVSQSPSNKVTEKGKDVELRCDPISGHTALYWYRQSLGQGLEFLIYFQGNSAPDKSGLPSDRFSAERTGGSVSTLTIQRTQQEDSAVYLCASSLRAGDGGTQYFGPGTRLLVL.

The chain couples TRBV7-3 to TRBJ2-1, with D perhaps being TRBD1 or TRBD2 (5 bases each). Trimming removed 5 bases at V and 7 bases at J, with 24 bases between. CDR1 and CDR2 (germline): SGHTA, FQGTGA. The CDR3 runs to 17 residues. The DNA for the CDR3 is TGTGCCAGCAGCCCATTGGCAGGAGGACACCTTAGGAATGAGCAGTTCTTC. Protein sequence: CASSPLAGGHLRNEQFF.

This clonotype is labeled medium-sized (0.01 to 0.1%). This chain connects TRBV29-1 to TRBJ2-5; D remains unclear. V lost 6 bases, J lost 1 base, and 6 bases lay in between. The CDR3 contains 11 residues. Germline values: CDR1 SQVTM, CDR2 ANQGSEA. The CDR3 DNA reads as TGCAGCGTAGCGTTCCAAGAGACCCAGTACTTC. Translation gives CSVAFQETQYF.

A word on this clonotype: This likely comes from a read error, as the CDR3 has no conserved phenylalanine or tryptophan at its end. The DNA is left out, because the CDR3 cannot be placed on it with certainty; the CDR3 is given as TCRdb lists it. The gene calls are TRBV7-2 and TRBJ2-5; the D call TRBD1 from the table was never checked on the DNA. Germline-derived CDR1 and CDR2 are SGHTA and FQGNSA. 14 amino acids form the CDR3, both terminal residues included. This chain's CDR3 is CASSVRVYQETLYY.

The rearrangement joins TRBV20-1 to TRBJ1-1; D is ambiguous. This CDR3 is 13 amino acids long. Trimming cost V 3 bases and J 0 bases, with 8 bases left between them. Germline values: CDR1 DFQATT, CDR2 SNEGSKA (reference sequence). CDR3 in amino acids: CSASKQMNTEAFF. The CDR3 DNA is TGCAGTGCTAGTAAACAGATGAACACTGAAGCTTTCTTT.

This clonotype has only one observation. V and J are TRBV10-3 and TRBJ1-6, with D tentatively TRBD1 (5 bases). Germline CDR1 and CDR2: ENHRY and SYGVKD. Trimming left V 6 bases short and J 9 bases short, with 15 bases between. CDR3 length: 14 amino acids. The CDR3 protein is CAISSDSTSSPLHF. The CDR3 DNA reads as TGTGCCATCAGCTCAGACAGTACAAGTTCACCCCTCCACTTT.

The chain couples TRBV28 to TRBJ2-7; 9 bases line up with TRBD1. Germline lookup yields CDR1 MDHEN and CDR2 SYDVKM. The junction had 11 bases not matched to a gene; V was cut back by 5 bases and J by 6 bases. This CDR3 is built from 15 residues. CDR3: CASSLVGQGRSEQYF. In DNA, the CDR3 is TGTGCCAGCAGTCTCGTGGGACAGGGCAGGTCCGAGCAGTACTTC.

The chain recombines TRBV3-1 with TRBJ1-2, with 7 bases aligning to TRBD1. The junction had 1 base not matched to a gene; V was cut back by 1 base and J by 8 bases. The germline gives CDR1 LGHDT, CDR2 YNNKEL (reference sequence). The CDR3 spans 12 residues. For the CDR3, the DNA is TGTGCCAGCAGCCAAGGACAGGGAGGCTACACCTTC. Its protein product is CASSQGQGGYTF.

The V and J genes are TRBV5-6 and TRBJ2-7; unclear D gene. The CDR3 loop spans 12 amino acids. Germline CDR1 and CDR2: SGHDT and YYEEEE. V was shortened by 1 base and J by 7 bases, with 9 bases between the two germline ends. The CDR3 DNA reads TGTGCCAGCAGCTTGTTCGCGGTTGAGCAGTACTTC. It translates to CASSLFAVEQYF.

DNA of the CDR3: TGCAGCGTTGGGGCAGGCTCAGAGACCCAGTACTTC. It specifies CSVGAGSETQYF. The chain links TRBV29-1 to TRBJ2-5, with no clear D. The CDR3 totals 12 residues. V lost 4 bases to trimming and J lost 4 bases, with 10 bases between them. CDR1 and CDR2 (germline): SQVTM, ANQGSEA.

V gene TRBV5-1 combines with J gene TRBJ1-6, with TRBD1 as a possible D gene (5 bases). V gave up 0 bases and J gave up 8 bases, with 12 bases separating them. Germline V gives CDR1 SGHRS, CDR2 YFSETQ. CDR3 length equals 15 residues. The CDR3 here is CASSLGAGWDSPLHF. In nucleotides, the CDR3 is TGCGCCAGCAGCTTGGGTGCAGGGTGGGATTCACCCCTCCACTTT.

The V and J genes are TRBV4-2 and TRBJ1-3; TRBD1 is a possible D gene (5 bases). Germline CDR1 LGHNA, CDR2 YNFKEQ. The ends were cut back, 2 bases at V and 0 bases at J, with 14 bases in the middle. The CDR3 extends over 17 amino acids. The CDR3 region is CASSQSGGVTSGNTIYF. In DNA, the CDR3 is TGTGCCAGCAGCCAATCGGGGGGGGTGACCTCTGGAAACACCATATATTTT.

This clonotype was recorded once. This chain joins TRBV7-6 and TRBJ2-7; no definite D call. The CDR3 is 16 residues long. Germline loops: CDR1 SGHVS, CDR2 FNYEAQ. V lost 1 base to trimming and J lost 2 bases, with 15 bases between them. The CDR3 DNA follows: TGTGCCAGCAGCTTAGGGGCCCAACTACCCCCCTACGAGCAGTACTTC. Its protein product is CASSLGAQLPPYEQYF.